The following is a T cell receptor beta chain sequence with its context. The target antigen is unknown. Looked up from germline, CDR1 is SGDLS and CDR2 is YYNGEE. The CDR3 consists of 13 residues. V lost 3 bases and J lost 2, with 8 bases in between. A sample-barcoded 5' primer and a J-beta primer mix were used in a second PCR of roughly 7 to 12 cycles. Each of the samples gave a minimum of 2.5 million paired-end reads that contained CDR3. TCRdb reprocessed the 5' RACE reads with MiXCR, giving one entry per CDR3 protein. The data hold under 750,000 distinct CDR3 sequences, with less than 60% observed a single time. This sample is part of a study of blood T cells in healthy people across ages. Study context: Capture by template switching was about one barcoded beta molecule per two T cells. Study conclusions and caveats: It was the long-lived donors that had more naive CD4+ cells and higher diversity than aged donors.

This chain uses TRBV9 with TRBJ2-5; no clear D gene. The TCR comes from an elderly man in good health. Sequenced sample: blood. CDR3 coding DNA: TGTGCCAGCAGCGGGAACCAGCAAGAGACCCAGTACTTC. It encodes CASSGNQQETQYF.